This passage covers 22 T cell receptor beta chains from one sample sequenced in a study of cytomegalovirus exposure and HLA in healthy donors. Vbeta (60) and Jbeta (13) primers were used in the PCR. Profiling relied on immunoSEQ multiplex PCR, and the TCRdb table lists in-frame clones only, not all of them. The sample includes approximately 160,000 clones, 80% of them seen just once. Sequenced input: PBMCs. The receptors come from a woman between 45 and 60 years old in good health and CMV-seropositive.

The rearrangement links TRBV5-1 to TRBJ1-2, with D perhaps TRBD1 (6 bases). The germline V gene has CDR1 SGHRS and CDR2 YFSETQ. V lost 2 bases and J 6 bases, leaving 11 bases between the germline ends. The CDR3 has 13 residues. In DNA form, the CDR3 reads TGCGCCAGCAGCTTAGGCCAGGGGCATGGCTACACCTTC. It specifies CASSLGQGHGYTF.

The chain combines TRBV29-1 with TRBJ2-1, with D tentatively TRBD2 (6 bases). Trimming shortened V by 7 bases and J by 4 bases, and 11 bases separated the two germline ends. CDR3 length: 12 residues. The germline V gene has CDR1 SQVTM and CDR2 ANQGSEA. The CDR3 here is CSGGDLYNEQFF. CDR3 DNA: TGCAGCGGCGGGGATCTTTACAATGAGCAGTTCTTC.

The J gene is TRBJ1-1, the V gene TRBV7-2; D is ambiguous. CDR3 size: 13 residues. Germline CDR1 reads SGHTA; CDR2 reads FQGNSA. The ends were cut back, 3 bases at V and 1 base at J, with 6 bases in the middle. CDR3 nucleotide sequence: TGTGCCAGCAGCTTTGACACGAACACTGAAGCTTTCTTT. Translation gives CASSFDTNTEAFF.

The V gene is TRBV6-1, the J gene TRBJ1-1; D might be TRBD1 (6 bases). Trimming took off 5 bases at V and 3 bases at J, with 16 bases between the two ends. Germline CDR1 is MNHNS and CDR2 is SASEGT. This CDR3 region has 15 residues. CDR3 DNA sequence: TGTGCCAGCAGTTCCTACAGGGAGTTGGACACTGAAGCTTTCTTT. Its protein is CASSSYRELDTEAFF.

V is TRBV19 and J is TRBJ2-3; 9 bases match TRBD2. The CDR3 loop spans 15 amino acids. V shed 5 bases and J 5 bases; nucleotides not matched to a gene: 8. Looked up from germline, CDR1 is LNHDA and CDR2 is SQIVND (reference sequence). The CDR3 is CASSQSGGYGDTQYF. The CDR3, as DNA: TGTGCCAGTAGTCAAAGCGGGGGGTACGGAGATACGCAGTATTTT.

This clone was seen more than once but under ten times. The J gene is TRBJ2-2, the V gene TRBV28; 11 bases map to TRBD2. Germline values: CDR1 MDHEN, CDR2 SYDVKM. This CDR3 contains 14 residues. V shed 9 bases and J 1 base; nucleotides not matched to a gene: 1. This chain's CDR3 is CASLAGGNTGELFF. The CDR3 nucleotides are TGTGCCAGTCTAGCGGGAGGGAACACCGGGGAGCTGTTTTTT.

The J gene is TRBJ2-7, the V gene TRBV2; 11 bases match TRBD2. The CDR3 covers 13 residues. Germline loops: CDR1 SNHLY, CDR2 FYNNEI. The junction had 5 bases not matched to a gene; V was cut back by 8 bases and J by 5 bases. The CDR3 is CASRGLADNEQYF. CDR3 coding DNA: TGTGCCAGCCGGGGACTAGCGGACAACGAGCAGTACTTC.

V is TRBV12-1 and J is TRBJ1-6; the D segment call TRBD1 is taken from the table without a DNA check. TRBV12-1 is given as a pseudogene. This CDR3 is built from 19 residues. For the CDR3, the DNA is TGTGCCAGCAGCTTTGGGTCTAGGGGCGACGGAGCGAAGACTTCACCCCTCCACTTT. Protein sequence: CASSFGSRGDGAKTSPLHF.

This clone was seen only a few times. V and J are TRBV6-4 and TRBJ1-2; TRBD1 matches 8 bases. Per germline, CDR1 MRHNA and CDR2 SNTAGT. V trimming: 6 bases; J trimming: 8 bases; junction bases outside the gene matches: 11. CDR3 length equals 14 residues. In DNA form, the CDR3 reads TGTGCCAGCAGGCCAGGGGGCGCGAGCAGCGGCTACACCTTC. It codes for CASRPGGASSGYTF.

This clone was detected only a few times. The rearrangement joins TRBV19 to TRBJ2-1; D may be TRBD1 (6 bases). The V end lost 8 bases, the J end lost 7 bases, and 18 bases lay between the germline ends. The length of the CDR3 is 14 residues. Germline lookup yields CDR1 LNHDA and CDR2 SQIVND (reference sequence). CDR3 region: CASARGFRTNEQFF. CDR3 nucleotides: TGTGCCAGTGCCAGGGGATTTCGTACAAATGAGCAGTTCTTC.

CDR3 region: CASSVGGGSNEQFF. CDR3 coding DNA: TGTGCCAGCAGCGTGGGCGGGGGGAGCAATGAGCAGTTCTTC. The chain joins TRBV9 to TRBJ2-1, with 8 bases lining up with TRBD2. Germline CDR1 SGDLS, CDR2 YYNGEE. CDR3 length equals 14 residues. V lost 2 bases, J lost 6 bases, and 4 bases stayed unmatched.

This clone was counted a few times. The chain is built from TRBV7-2 and TRBJ2-1; a possible D gene is TRBD2 (5 bases). Per germline, CDR1 SGHTA and CDR2 FQGNSA. V lost 3 bases to trimming and J lost 7 bases, with 16 bases between them. The CDR3 is 15 residues long. The CDR3 coding sequence is TGTGCCAGCAGCTTTTATTCCGGGGATAGGAATGAGCAGTTCTTC. This gives the protein CASSFYSGDRNEQFF.

The CDR3 DNA is TGCGCCAGCAGCTTGGATGGACAGCTAGAAACCTACGAGCAGTACTTC. It translates to CASSLDGQLETYEQYF. V and J are TRBV5-1 and TRBJ2-7, with D perhaps matching TRBD1 (6 bases). Trimming left V 0 bases short and J 2 bases short, with 15 bases between. CDR1 is SGHRS, CDR2 YFSETQ, per germline. The CDR3 runs 16 residues.

This clone showed up just once. The CDR3 DNA follows: TGTGCCAGCAGCCGACACCCGGGACAGACCGTGAACACTGAAGCTTTCTTT. Translation: CASSRHPGQTVNTEAFF. This chain uses TRBV4-2 with TRBJ1-1; 7 nucleotides align to TRBD1. This CDR3 region has 17 residues. V was clipped by 4 bases and J by 0 bases; unmatched bases: 11. CDR1 and CDR2 from the germline V gene are LGHNA and YNFKEQ.

CDR3 nucleotide sequence: TGCAGCGTTGAGACAGGGGGAGGTCAGCCCCAGCATTTT. Its protein is CSVETGGGQPQHF. V gene TRBV29-1 combines with J gene TRBJ1-5; 9 nucleotides align to TRBD1. The germline gives CDR1 SQVTM, CDR2 ANQGSEA. V was pared by 3 bases and J by 6 bases, with 3 bases of the junction left unmatched. The CDR3 sequence is 13 residues long.

The J gene is TRBJ1-4, the V gene TRBV4-1, with D uncertain. V lost 0 bases and J 8 bases, leaving 16 bases between the germline ends. The germline CDR1 and CDR2 sequences are MGHRA and YSYEKL. This CDR3 is built from 16 residues. The CDR3 nucleotides read TGCGCCAGCAGCCAAGATGGTTCGGGTGGTAAAGAAAAACTGTTTTTT. This codes for CASSQDGSGGKEKLFF.

The chain recombines TRBV5-1 with TRBJ2-1, with 7 positions matching TRBD1. This CDR3 contains 14 residues. Trimming removed 0 bases from V and 5 bases from J; junction bases left unmatched: 2. CDR1 is SGHRS, CDR2 YFSETQ, per germline. CDR3 loop: CASSLDRGHNEQFF. CDR3 nucleotide sequence: TGCGCCAGCAGCTTGGACAGGGGCCACAATGAGCAGTTCTTC.

J is TRBJ2-1 and V is TRBV10-3, with 8 positions matching TRBD1. CDR1 is ENHRY, CDR2 SYGVKD, per germline. The CDR3 length is 13 residues. V gave up 11 bases and J gave up 5 bases; unmatched junction bases: 8. The CDR3 sequence is CALGQGGDNEQFF. The CDR3 bases are TGTGCCCTCGGACAGGGCGGGGACAATGAGCAGTTCTTC.

The rearrangement joins TRBV27 to TRBJ1-2; 7 nucleotides align to TRBD1. The CDR3 sequence is 14 residues long. Trimming at V came to 5 bases and at J to 5 bases, leaving 8 bases not matched to a gene. Germline V gene lookup returns CDR1 MNHEY and CDR2 SMNVEV (reference sequence). The CDR3 protein is CASSRKGTAYGYTF. The CDR3 DNA follows: TGTGCCAGCAGTCGCAAGGGGACAGCGTATGGCTACACCTTC.

As regards this clone: At one of its ends the junction is not consistent with the germline gene, which may arise from a read error. The V gene is TRBV7-9, the J gene TRBJ1-1, with 7 positions matching TRBD1. This CDR3 comprises 15 residues. Germline V gene lookup returns CDR1 SEHNR and CDR2 FQNEAQ (reference sequence). CDR3 in amino acids: CSSSQAGAGGTEAFF. The CDR3 DNA reads TGTTCCAGCAGCCAAGCGGGCGCAGGGGGCACTGAAGCTTTCTTT.

This rearrangement joins TRBV10-3 to TRBJ1-5; perhaps TRBD1 as D (5 bases). The V gene's germline CDR1 is ENHRY and CDR2 SYGVKD. This CDR3 has 14 amino acids. V lost 6 bases and J 8 bases, leaving 17 bases between the germline ends. The CDR3 sequence: CAISAGLPKKPQHF. The DNA for the CDR3 is TGTGCCATCAGCGCGGGACTGCCTAAGAAGCCCCAGCATTTT.

J is TRBJ2-5 and V is TRBV5-8, with TRBD2 as a possible D gene (6 bases). CDR3 length: 14 residues. Germline CDR1 SGHTS, CDR2 YDEGEE. V was cut by 4 bases and J by 4 bases, with 14 bases left in between. The CDR3 spells CASSPEGLRETQYF. The CDR3 region has the DNA TGTGCCAGCAGCCCGGAGGGATTGAGAGAGACCCAGTACTTC.